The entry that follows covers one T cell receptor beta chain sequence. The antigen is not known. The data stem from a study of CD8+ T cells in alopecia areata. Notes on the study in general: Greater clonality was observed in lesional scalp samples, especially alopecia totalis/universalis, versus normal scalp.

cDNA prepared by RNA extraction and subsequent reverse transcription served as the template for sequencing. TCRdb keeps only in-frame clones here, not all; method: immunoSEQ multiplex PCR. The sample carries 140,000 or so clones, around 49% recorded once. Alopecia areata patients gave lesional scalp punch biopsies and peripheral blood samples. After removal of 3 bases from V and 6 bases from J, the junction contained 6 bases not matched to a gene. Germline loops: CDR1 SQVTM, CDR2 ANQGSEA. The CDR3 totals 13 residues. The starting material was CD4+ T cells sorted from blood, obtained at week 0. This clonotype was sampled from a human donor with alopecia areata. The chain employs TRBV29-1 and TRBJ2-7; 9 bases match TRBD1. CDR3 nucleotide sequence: TGCAGCGTTGAGACAGGGGGGGGAACCGAGCAGTACTTC. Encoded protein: CSVETGGGTEQYF.